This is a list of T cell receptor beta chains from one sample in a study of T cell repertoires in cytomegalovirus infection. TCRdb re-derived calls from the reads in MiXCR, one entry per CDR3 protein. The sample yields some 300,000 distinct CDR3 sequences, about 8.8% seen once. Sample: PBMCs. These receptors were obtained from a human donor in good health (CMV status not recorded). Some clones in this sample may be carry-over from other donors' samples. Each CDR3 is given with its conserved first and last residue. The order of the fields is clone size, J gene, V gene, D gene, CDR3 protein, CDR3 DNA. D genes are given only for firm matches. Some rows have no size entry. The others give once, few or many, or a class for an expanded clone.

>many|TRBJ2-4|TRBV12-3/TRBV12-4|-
CASCHAGGKNIQYF
TGTGCCAGCTGCCACGCTGGGGGCAAAAACATTCAGTACTTC
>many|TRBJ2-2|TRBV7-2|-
CASSRGMGRMNTGELFF
TGTGCCAGCAGCAGAGGAATGGGGCGGATGAACACCGGGGAGCTGTTTTTT
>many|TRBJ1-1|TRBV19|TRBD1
CASRGPPGQENTEAFF
TGTGCCAGCCGCGGACCCCCGGGACAGGAGAACACTGAAGCTTTCTTT
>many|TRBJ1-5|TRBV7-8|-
CASSLEAGMGNQPQHF
TGTGCCAGCAGCTTAGAGGCGGGAATGGGCAATCAGCCCCAGCATTTT
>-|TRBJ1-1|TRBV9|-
CASRRPDKNTEAFF
TGTGCCAGCAGGCGACCAGACAAGAACACTGAAGCTTTCTTT
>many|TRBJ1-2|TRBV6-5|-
CASSYSSTAGSRGYTF
TGTGCCAGCAGTTACTCGAGTACCGCAGGGAGTCGTGGCTACACCTTC
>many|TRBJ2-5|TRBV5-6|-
CASSKKPGLSGETQYF
TGTGCCAGCAGCAAAAAACCCGGACTAAGCGGAGAGACCCAGTACTTC
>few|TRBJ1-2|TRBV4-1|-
CASSQDPTDNYGYTF
TGCGCCAGCAGCCAAGACCCTACAGACAACTATGGCTACACCTTC
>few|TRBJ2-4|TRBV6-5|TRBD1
CASSYSTGQKNIQYF
TGTGCCAGCAGTTACTCGACGGGACAGAAAAACATTCAGTACTTC
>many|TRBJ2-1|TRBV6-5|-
CASSYPANNEQFF
TGTGCCAGCAGTTACCCAGCGAACAATGAGCAGTTCTTC
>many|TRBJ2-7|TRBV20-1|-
CSAPLSGLPYEQYF
TGCAGTGCTCCCCTGTCGGGCCTGCCGTACGAGCAGTACTTC
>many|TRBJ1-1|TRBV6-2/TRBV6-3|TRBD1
CASSPDRAGTEAFF
TGTGCCAGCAGTCCCGACAGGGCTGGCACTGAAGCTTTCTTT
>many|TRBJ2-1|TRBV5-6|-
CASSLAVPKTYNEQFF
TGTGCCAGCAGCTTGGCCGTCCCTAAAACCTACAATGAGCAGTTCTTC
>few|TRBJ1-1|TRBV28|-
CASLGVGTEAFF
TGTGCCAGCCTTGGGGTAGGCACTGAAGCTTTCTTT
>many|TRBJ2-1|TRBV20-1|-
CSARDQGGTLNEQFF
TGCAGTGCTAGAGATCAAGGGGGGACTCTCAATGAGCAGTTCTTC
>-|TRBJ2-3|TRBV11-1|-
CASSSRDDTQYF
TGTGCCAGCAGCTCGAGGGATGATACGCAGTATTTT
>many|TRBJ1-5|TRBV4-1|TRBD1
CASSQTIAGTGIGQPQHF
TGCGCCAGCAGCCAGACCATCGCCGGGACAGGGATTGGTCAGCCCCAGCATTTT
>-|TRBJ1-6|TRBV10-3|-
CAIRDSKDRYNSPLHF
TGTGCCATCAGGGACAGTAAAGATCGCTATAATTCACCCCTCCACTTT
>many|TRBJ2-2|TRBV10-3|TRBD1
CAISGGQGLELFF
TGTGCCATCAGTGGGGGACAGGGGTTGGAGCTGTTTTTT
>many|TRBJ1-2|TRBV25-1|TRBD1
CASSESEGTGDRYTF
TGTGCCAGCAGTGAATCTGAAGGGACAGGGGATCGCTACACCTTC
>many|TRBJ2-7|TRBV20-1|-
CSATARDRLYEQYF
TGCAGTGCTACAGCAAGGGACCGCCTCTACGAGCAGTACTTC
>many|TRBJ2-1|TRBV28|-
CASSIPDRISGQFF
TGTGCCAGCAGTATCCCCGATCGAATAAGTGGGCAGTTCTTC
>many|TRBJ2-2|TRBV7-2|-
CASSFMTGELFF
TGTGCCAGCAGCTTTATGACCGGGGAGCTGTTTTTT
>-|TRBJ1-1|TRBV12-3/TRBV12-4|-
CASSLAGVGAFF
TGTGCCAGCTCCCTGGCAGGGGTTGGGGCTTTCTTT
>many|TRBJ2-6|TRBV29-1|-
CSVVATTGVTQSGANVLTF
TGCAGCGTTGTCGCCACGACAGGAGTGACCCAGTCTGGGGCCAACGTCCTGACTTTC
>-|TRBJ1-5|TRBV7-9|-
CASSWGEIQPQHF
TGTGCCAGCAGCTGGGGCGAGATTCAGCCCCAGCATTTT
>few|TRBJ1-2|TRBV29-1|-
CSVEVTVGGYTF
TGCAGCGTTGAAGTGACAGTGGGTGGCTACACCTTC
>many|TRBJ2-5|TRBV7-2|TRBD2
CASSLGGSPQETQYF
TGTGCCAGCAGCTTGGGGGGGTCCCCTCAAGAGACCCAGTACTTC
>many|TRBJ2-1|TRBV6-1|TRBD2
CATYSGGADNEQFF
TGTGCCACCTATAGCGGGGGGGCCGACAATGAGCAGTTCTTC
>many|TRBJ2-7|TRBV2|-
CASSEGPGLQFYEQYF
TGTGCCAGCAGTGAGGGGCCGGGACTGCAATTCTACGAGCAGTACTTC
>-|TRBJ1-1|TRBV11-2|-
CASSSGARAFF
TGTGCCAGCAGCTCGGGGGCGCGGGCTTTCTTT
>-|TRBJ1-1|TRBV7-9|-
CASSLVTDTEAFF
TGTGCCAGCAGCTTAGTTACAGACACTGAAGCTTTCTTT
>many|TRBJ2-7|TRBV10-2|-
CASSEGRWRGSNEQYF
TGCGCCAGCAGTGAGGGGAGATGGAGGGGGAGCAACGAGCAGTACTTC
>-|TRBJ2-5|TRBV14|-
CASSQGLIAQETQYF
TGTGCCAGCAGCCAAGGGTTAATAGCTCAAGAGACCCAGTACTTC
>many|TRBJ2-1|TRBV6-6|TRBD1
CASSYGTGGDEQFF
TGTGCCAGCAGTTACGGGACAGGGGGCGATGAGCAGTTCTTC
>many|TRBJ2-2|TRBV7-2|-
CASSQGLPGELFF
TGTGCCAGCAGCCAGGGGTTACCCGGGGAGCTGTTTTTT